The T cell receptor beta chain under discussion was sequenced for a study of T cells in Graves' hyperthyroidism and ophthalmopathy. Study-wide findings and caveats: The majority of expanded thyroid clonotypes above 0.001 also appeared in blood.

V was cut by 1 base and J by 3 bases, with 9 bases left in between. This CDR3 has 14 amino acids. The germline gives CDR1 SNHLY, CDR2 FYNNEI. The sample holds many counts of this clonotype. Antigen specificity is unknown. TCR beta CDR3 sequences were amplified from RNA transcripts. The TCR CDR3 first-round RT-PCR relied on the HTBI primer set. TCRdb processed the multiplex PCR reads anew with MiXCR; each CDR3 protein has one entry. In the table there are fewer than 700,000 distinct CDR3 sequences, roughly a sixth of which are singletons. The V and J genes are TRBV2 and TRBJ1-1; D unclear. The sequenced sample was blood. The source of this sequence is a woman aged 18-29 years with Graves' ophthalmopathy. CDR3 coding DNA: TGTGCCAGCAGTGAAGAGTCGGGGTACACTGAAGCTTTCTTT. Encoded protein: CASSEESGYTEAFF.